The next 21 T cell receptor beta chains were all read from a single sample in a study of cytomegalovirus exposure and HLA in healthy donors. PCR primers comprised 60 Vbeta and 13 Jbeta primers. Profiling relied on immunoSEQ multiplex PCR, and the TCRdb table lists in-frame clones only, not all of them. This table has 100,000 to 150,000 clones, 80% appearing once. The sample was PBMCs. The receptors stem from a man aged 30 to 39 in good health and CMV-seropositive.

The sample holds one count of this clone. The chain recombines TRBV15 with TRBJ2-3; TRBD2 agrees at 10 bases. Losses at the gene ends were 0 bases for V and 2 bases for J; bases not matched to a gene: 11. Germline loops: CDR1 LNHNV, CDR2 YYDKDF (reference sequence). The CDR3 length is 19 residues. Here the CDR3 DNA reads TGTGCCACCAGCAGAGAAGGTCGCGCTAGCGGGGGTACCACAGATACGCAGTATTTT. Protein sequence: CATSREGRASGGTTDTQYF.

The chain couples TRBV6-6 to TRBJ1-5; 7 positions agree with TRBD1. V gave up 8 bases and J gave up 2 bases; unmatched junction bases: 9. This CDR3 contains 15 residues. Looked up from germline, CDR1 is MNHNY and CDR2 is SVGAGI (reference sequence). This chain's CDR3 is CASSPPRGGNQPQHF. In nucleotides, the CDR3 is TGTGCCAGCTCACCACCCAGGGGGGGCAATCAGCCCCAGCATTTT.

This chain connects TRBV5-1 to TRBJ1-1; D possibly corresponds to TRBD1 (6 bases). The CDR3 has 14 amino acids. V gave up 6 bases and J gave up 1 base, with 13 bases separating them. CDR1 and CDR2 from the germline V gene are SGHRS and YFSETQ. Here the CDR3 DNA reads TGCGCCAGCACCCTTTTAGGGGGGAACACTGAAGCTTTCTTT. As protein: CASTLLGGNTEAFF.

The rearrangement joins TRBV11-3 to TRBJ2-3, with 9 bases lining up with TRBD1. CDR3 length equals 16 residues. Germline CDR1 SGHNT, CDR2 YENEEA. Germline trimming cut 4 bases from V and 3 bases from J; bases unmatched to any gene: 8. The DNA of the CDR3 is TGTGCCAGCAGCTCCGGGACAGGGTCTAGGACAGATACGCAGTATTTT. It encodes CASSSGTGSRTDTQYF.

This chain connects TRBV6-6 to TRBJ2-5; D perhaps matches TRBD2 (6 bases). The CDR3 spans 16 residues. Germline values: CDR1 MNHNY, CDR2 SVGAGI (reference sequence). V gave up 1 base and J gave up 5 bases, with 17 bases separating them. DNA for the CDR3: TGTGCCAGCAGTTACTATAACACGGGGGTCCGGGAGACCCAGTACTTC. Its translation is CASSYYNTGVRETQYF.

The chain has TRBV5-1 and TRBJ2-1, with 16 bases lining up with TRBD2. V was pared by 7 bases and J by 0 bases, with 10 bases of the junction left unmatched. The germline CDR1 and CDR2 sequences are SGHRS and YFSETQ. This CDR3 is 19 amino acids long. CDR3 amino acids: CASGPGTSGGGYSYNEQFF. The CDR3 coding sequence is TGCGCCAGCGGACCCGGGACTAGCGGGGGGGGATACTCCTACAATGAGCAGTTCTTC.

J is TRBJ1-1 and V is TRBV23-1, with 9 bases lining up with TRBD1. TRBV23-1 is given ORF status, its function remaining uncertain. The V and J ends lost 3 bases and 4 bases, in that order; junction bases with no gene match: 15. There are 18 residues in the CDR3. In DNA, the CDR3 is TGCGCCAGCAGTCAGCTGAGCCAGTCACCGGGACAGGGCACTGAAGCTTTCTTT. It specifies CASSQLSQSPGQGTEAFF.

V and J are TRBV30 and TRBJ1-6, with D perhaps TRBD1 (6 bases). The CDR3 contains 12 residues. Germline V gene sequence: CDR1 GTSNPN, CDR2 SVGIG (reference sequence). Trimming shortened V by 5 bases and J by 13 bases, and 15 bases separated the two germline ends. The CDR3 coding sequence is TGTGCCTGGGATACAGGGAGCTCTCCCCTCCACTTT. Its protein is CAWDTGSSPLHF.

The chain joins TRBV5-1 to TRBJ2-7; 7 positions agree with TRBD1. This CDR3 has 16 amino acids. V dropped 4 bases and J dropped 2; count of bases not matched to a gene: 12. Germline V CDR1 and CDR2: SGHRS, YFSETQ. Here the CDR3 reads CASSPTRQGRAYEQYF. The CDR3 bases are TGCGCCAGCAGCCCGACCAGACAGGGCCGGGCCTACGAGCAGTACTTC.

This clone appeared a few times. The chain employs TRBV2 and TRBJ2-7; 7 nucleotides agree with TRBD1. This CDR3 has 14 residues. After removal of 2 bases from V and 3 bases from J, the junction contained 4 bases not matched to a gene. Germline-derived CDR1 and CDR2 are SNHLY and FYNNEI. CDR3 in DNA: TGTGCCAGCAGTGAACGGGACAGCGGCTACGAGCAGTACTTC. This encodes CASSERDSGYEQYF.

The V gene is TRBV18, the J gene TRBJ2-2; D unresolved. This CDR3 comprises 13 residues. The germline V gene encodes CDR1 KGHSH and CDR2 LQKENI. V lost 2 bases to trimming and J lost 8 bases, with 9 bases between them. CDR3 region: CASSPSWAGELFF. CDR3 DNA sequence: TGTGCCAGCTCACCATCGTGGGCGGGGGAGCTGTTTTTT. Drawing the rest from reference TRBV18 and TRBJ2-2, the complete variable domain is NAGVMQNPRHLVRRRGQEARLRCSPMKGHSHVYWYRQLPEEGLKFMVYLQKENIIDESGMPKERFSAEFPKEGPSILRIQQVVRGDSAAYFCASSPSWAGELFFGEGSRLTVL.

CDR3 bases: TGTGCCAGCTCAGCGATTCTCACAGGGATTGTCTCTGAAGCTTTCTTT. Its protein is CASSAILTGIVSEAFF. The chain combines TRBV18 with TRBJ1-1; perhaps TRBD1 as D (6 bases). The V end lost 5 bases, the J end lost 6 bases, and 22 bases lay between the germline ends. CDR1 and CDR2 (germline): KGHSH, LQKENI. The CDR3 totals 16 residues.

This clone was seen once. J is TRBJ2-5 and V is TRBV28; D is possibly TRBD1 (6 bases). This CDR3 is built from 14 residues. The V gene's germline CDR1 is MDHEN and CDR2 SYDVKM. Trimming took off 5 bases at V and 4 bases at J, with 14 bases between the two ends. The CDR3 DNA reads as TGTGCCAGCAGTGGTCAAACAGGGATAGAGACCCAGTACTTC. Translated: CASSGQTGIETQYF.

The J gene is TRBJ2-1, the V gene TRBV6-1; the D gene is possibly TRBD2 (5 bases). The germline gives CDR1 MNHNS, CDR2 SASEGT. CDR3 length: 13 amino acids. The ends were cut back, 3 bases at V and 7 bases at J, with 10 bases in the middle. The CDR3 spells CASSEASRNEQFF. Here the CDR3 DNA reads TGTGCCAGCAGTGAGGCTAGCAGGAATGAGCAGTTCTTC.

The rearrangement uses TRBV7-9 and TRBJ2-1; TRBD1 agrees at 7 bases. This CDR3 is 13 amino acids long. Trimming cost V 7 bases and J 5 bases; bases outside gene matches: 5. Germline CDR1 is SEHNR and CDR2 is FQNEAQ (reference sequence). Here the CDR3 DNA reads TGTGCCAGCAAGTGGGACAGCAACAATGAGCAGTTCTTC. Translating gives CASKWDSNNEQFF.

The CDR3 spells CSVVIGNEKLFF. The CDR3 DNA is TGCAGCGTTGTAATCGGGAATGAAAAACTGTTTTTT. V is TRBV29-1 and J is TRBJ1-4; unclear D gene. Germline-derived CDR1 and CDR2 are SQVTM and ANQGSEA. This CDR3 has 12 residues. Trimming removed 4 bases from V and 5 bases from J, with 8 bases in between. Variable domain in full (rest from reference TRBV29-1 and TRBJ1-4): SAVISQKPSRDICQRGTSLTIQCQVDSQVTMMFWYRQQPGQSLTLIATANQGSEATYESGFVIDKFPISRPNLTFSTLTVSNMSPEDSSIYLCSVVIGNEKLFFGSGTQLSVL.

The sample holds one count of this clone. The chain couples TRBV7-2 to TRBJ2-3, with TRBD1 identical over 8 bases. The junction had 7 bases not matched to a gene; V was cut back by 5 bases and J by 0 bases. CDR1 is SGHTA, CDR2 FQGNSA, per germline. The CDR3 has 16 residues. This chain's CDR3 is CASSGTTGVSTDTQYF. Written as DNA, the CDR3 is TGTGCCAGCAGCGGCACGACAGGGGTGAGCACAGATACGCAGTATTTT.

The CDR3 region has the DNA TGTGCCAGCAGTGAAGCGGGACTGCTGAGCAATCAGCCCCAGCATTTT. The encoded protein is CASSEAGLLSNQPQHF. The J gene is TRBJ1-5, the V gene TRBV2; possible D gene TRBD1, 5 bases. CDR3 size: 16 residues. V shed 0 bases and J shed 1 base, with 10 bases lying between them. Germline lookup yields CDR1 SNHLY and CDR2 FYNNEI.

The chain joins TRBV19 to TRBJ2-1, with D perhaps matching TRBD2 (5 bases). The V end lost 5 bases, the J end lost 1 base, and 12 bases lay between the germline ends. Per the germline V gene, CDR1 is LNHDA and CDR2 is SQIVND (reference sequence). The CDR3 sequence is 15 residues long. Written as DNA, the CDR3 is TGTGCCAGTAGTTGGACTGGGGATTCCTACAATGAGCAGTTCTTC. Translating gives CASSWTGDSYNEQFF.

The CDR3 nucleotides are TGTGCCAGCAGTGAATCTCTGAGGGTGGCTGGGGCCAACGTCCTGACTTTC. This sequence encodes CASSESLRVAGANVLTF. The chain couples TRBV2 to TRBJ2-6, with D possibly matching TRBD2 (5 bases). Trimming removed 2 bases from V and 2 bases from J, with 13 bases in between. Germline V gives CDR1 SNHLY, CDR2 FYNNEI. This CDR3 comprises 17 residues.

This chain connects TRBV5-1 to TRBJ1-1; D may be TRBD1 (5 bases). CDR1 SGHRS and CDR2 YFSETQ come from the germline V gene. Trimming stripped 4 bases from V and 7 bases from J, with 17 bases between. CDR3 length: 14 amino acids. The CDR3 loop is CASSPQARGIEAFF. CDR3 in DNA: TGCGCCAGCAGCCCCCAGGCTAGGGGCATTGAAGCTTTCTTT.